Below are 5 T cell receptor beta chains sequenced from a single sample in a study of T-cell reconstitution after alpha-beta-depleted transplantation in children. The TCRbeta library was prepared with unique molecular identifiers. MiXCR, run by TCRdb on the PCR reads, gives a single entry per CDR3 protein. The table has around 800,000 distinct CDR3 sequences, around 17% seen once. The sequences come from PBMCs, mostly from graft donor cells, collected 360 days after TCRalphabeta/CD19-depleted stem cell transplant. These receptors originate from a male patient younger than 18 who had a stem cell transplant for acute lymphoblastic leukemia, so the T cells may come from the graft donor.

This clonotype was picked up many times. The CDR3 reads CASTPMARGRNGYTF. For the CDR3, the DNA is TGTGCCAGCACCCCCATGGCCAGGGGAAGGAATGGCTACACCTTC. V is TRBV28 and J is TRBJ1-2; maybe TRBD1 (6 bases). Trimming stripped 7 bases from V and 6 bases from J, with 21 bases between. This CDR3 is built from 15 residues. From germline, CDR1 is MDHEN and CDR2 SYDVKM.

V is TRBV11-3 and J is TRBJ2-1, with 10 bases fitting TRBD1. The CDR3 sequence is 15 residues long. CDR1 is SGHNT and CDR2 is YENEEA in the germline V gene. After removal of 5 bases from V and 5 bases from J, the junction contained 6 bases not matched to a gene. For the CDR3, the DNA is TGTGCCAGCAGCCTTTCCGGGACAGGGGACAATGAGCAGTTCTTC. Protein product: CASSLSGTGDNEQFF.

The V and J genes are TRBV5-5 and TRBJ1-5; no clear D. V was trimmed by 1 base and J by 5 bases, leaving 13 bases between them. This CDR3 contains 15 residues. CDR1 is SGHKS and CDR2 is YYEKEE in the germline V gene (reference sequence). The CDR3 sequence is CASSLPGLMDQPQHF. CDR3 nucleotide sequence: TGTGCCAGCAGCTTGCCGGGATTGATGGATCAGCCCCAGCATTTT.

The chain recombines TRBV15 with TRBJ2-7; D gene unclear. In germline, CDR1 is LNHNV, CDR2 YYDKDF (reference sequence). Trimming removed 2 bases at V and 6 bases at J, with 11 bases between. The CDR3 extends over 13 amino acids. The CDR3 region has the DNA TGTGCCACCAGCAGAACCGGAAGGTCCGAGCAGTACTTC. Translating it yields CATSRTGRSEQYF.

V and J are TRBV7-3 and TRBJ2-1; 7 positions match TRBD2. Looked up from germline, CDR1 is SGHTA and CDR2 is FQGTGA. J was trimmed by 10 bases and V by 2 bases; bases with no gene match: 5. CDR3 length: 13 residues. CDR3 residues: CASSLAGVEEQFF. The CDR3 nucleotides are TGTGCCAGCAGCTTAGCGGGAGTAGAAGAGCAGTTCTTC. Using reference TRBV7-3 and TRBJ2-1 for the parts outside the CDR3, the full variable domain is GAGVSQTPSNKVTEKGKYVELRCDPISGHTALYWYRQSLGQGPEFLIYFQGTGAADDSGLPNDRFFAVRPEGSVSTLKIQRTERGDSAVYLCASSLAGVEEQFFGPGTRLTVL.